The 22 T cell receptor beta chains in this list originate from one sample, sequenced in a study of T cell repertoires in cytomegalovirus infection. TCRdb independently ran MiXCR on the reads; one entry per CDR3 protein. The repertoire includes some 680,000 distinct CDR3 sequences, 35% of them detected once, and around 2.8% sits in the top ten. Sequenced: PBMCs. All receptors derive from a human donor in good health (CMV status not recorded). Some clones in this sample may be carry-over from other donors' samples.

The chain carries TRBV7-2 and TRBJ1-2; TRBD1 matches 9 bases. The V and J ends lost 0 bases and 4 bases, in that order; junction bases with no gene match: 6. Germline lookup yields CDR1 SGHTA and CDR2 FQGNSA. The length of the CDR3 is 16 residues. CDR3 in amino acids: CASSLAPGTGPYGYTF. In DNA form, the CDR3 reads TGTGCCAGCAGCTTAGCCCCCGGGACAGGGCCCTATGGCTACACCTTC.

The J gene is TRBJ1-1, the V gene TRBV29-1; D might be TRBD1 (6 bases). The CDR3 contains 14 residues. Trimming left V 3 bases short and J 4 bases short, with 15 bases between. Germline CDR1 and CDR2: SQVTM and ANQGSEA. CDR3 protein: CSVDLGAVGTEAFF. The CDR3 DNA reads TGCAGCGTTGACCTGGGGGCGGTGGGCACTGAAGCTTTCTTT.

This clonotype has a handful of counts. V gene TRBV19 combines with J gene TRBJ2-1, with D possibly TRBD2 on 6 matching bases. Germline CDR1 LNHDA, CDR2 SQIVND (reference sequence). CDR3 length equals 15 residues. V lost 3 bases to trimming and J lost 6 bases, with 15 bases between them. The CDR3 loop is CASSISGTSLNEQFF. CDR3 sequence (DNA): TGTGCCAGTAGTATTTCTGGGACTTCCCTCAATGAGCAGTTCTTC.

The chain couples TRBV7-3 to TRBJ1-1; no definite D call. The CDR3 is 13 residues long. Trimming pared 2 bases from V and 8 bases from J, leaving 12 bases between. Per germline, CDR1 SGHTA and CDR2 FQGTGA. The CDR3 here is CASSLGGQAEAFF. The CDR3 DNA sequence: TGTGCCAGCAGCTTAGGAGGGCAAGCCGAAGCTTTCTTT.

This chain links TRBV24-1 with TRBJ2-3; D is possibly TRBD1 (5 bases). This CDR3 comprises 13 residues. Germline loops: CDR1 KGHDR, CDR2 SFDVKD. Trimming removed 5 bases at V and 2 bases at J, with 7 bases between. CDR3 DNA: TGTGCCACCAGTGCAGGGTCCACAGATACGCAGTATTTT. This sequence encodes CATSAGSTDTQYF.

The gene calls are TRBV4-1 and TRBJ2-1; 7 bases align to TRBD2. The germline CDR1 and CDR2 sequences are MGHRA and YSYEKL. V trimming: 1 base; J trimming: 8 bases; junction bases outside the gene matches: 8. CDR3 length: 15 amino acids. The CDR3 DNA is TGCGCCAGCAGCCAAGGCCCCGCGGGGGTAGATGAGCAGTTCTTC. Translating gives CASSQGPAGVDEQFF.

V usage is TRBV29-1 and J usage is TRBJ2-7; 8 bases match TRBD1. Unmatched junction bases numbered 6, after V lost 6 bases and J lost 2 bases. From germline, CDR1 is SQVTM and CDR2 ANQGSEA. The CDR3 consists of 13 residues. CDR3 sequence (DNA): TGCAGCGTCGGACAGGGTGACGCCTACGAGCAGTACTTC. It specifies CSVGQGDAYEQYF.

The chain joins TRBV19 to TRBJ2-3, with TRBD2 identical over 9 bases. The CDR3 runs 15 residues. Germline V lookup: CDR1 LNHDA, CDR2 SQIVND (reference sequence). V lost 7 bases, J lost 1 base, and 6 bases stayed unmatched. The CDR3 sequence is CASIPSSGGTDTQYF. In nucleotides, the CDR3 is TGTGCCAGTATCCCATCTAGCGGGGGCACAGATACGCAGTATTTT. Looking up the rest from reference TRBV19 and TRBJ2-3 gives the full variable domain: DGGITQSPKYLFRKEGQNVTLSCEQNLNHDAMYWYRQDPGQGLRLIYYSQIVNDFQKGDIAEGYSVSREKKESFPLTVTSAQKNPTAFYLCASIPSSGGTDTQYFGPGTRLTVL.

This clonotype was counted many times. The V and J genes are TRBV7-6 and TRBJ2-1; 8 nucleotides align to TRBD2. Germline trimming cut 1 base from V and 3 bases from J; bases unmatched to any gene: 5. Germline CDR1 is SGHVS and CDR2 is FNYEAQ. This CDR3 spans 16 amino acids. As DNA, the CDR3 is TGTGCCAGCAGCTTAGGGGCCAGCGGGGGCTACAATGAGCAGTTCTTC. Translation: CASSLGASGGYNEQFF.

The CDR3 spells CATTTTEDYGYTF. The CDR3 coding sequence is TGTGCCACCACCACTACCGAGGACTATGGCTACACCTTC. This chain joins TRBV6-8 and TRBJ1-2; D gene uncertain. The CDR3 has 13 amino acids. Germline V gene sequence: CDR1 MNHGY, CDR2 SAAAGT. V lost 10 bases and J 3 bases, leaving 15 bases between the germline ends.

This clonotype was observed once. The chain recombines TRBV18 with TRBJ2-1; no reliable D call. The CDR3 totals 17 residues. The germline V gene has CDR1 KGHSH and CDR2 LQKENI. The V gene lost 3 bases and the J gene lost 6 bases, with 21 bases spanning the gap. The CDR3 DNA reads TGTGCCAGCTCACCTGGGCCACGGCAGATGAAACTCAATGAGCAGTTCTTC. It is translated as CASSPGPRQMKLNEQFF.

The CDR3 here is CASSQDGGGWTGEGYTF. CDR3 nucleotides: TGCGCCAGCAGCCAAGATGGGGGTGGGTGGACAGGTGAAGGCTACACCTTC. This chain joins TRBV4-1 and TRBJ1-2; 7 bases are a match to TRBD1. V dropped 0 bases and J dropped 8; count of bases not matched to a gene: 15. CDR1 and CDR2 (germline): MGHRA, YSYEKL. The CDR3 has 17 residues.

The sample holds many counts of this clonotype. The chain is built from TRBV7-8 and TRBJ2-2; tentative D call: TRBD1 (5 bases). There are 17 residues in the CDR3. V gave up 1 base and J gave up 8 bases, with 20 bases separating them. Germline values: CDR1 SGHVS, CDR2 FQNEAQ. The CDR3 DNA is TGTGCCAGCAGCTTAGTACTTGGATGGGGCCGAATTGGGGAGCTGTTTTTT. This codes for CASSLVLGWGRIGELFF. Together with reference TRBV7-8 and TRBJ2-2, the CDR3 gives the full variable domain: GAGVSQSPRYKVAKRGQDVALRCDPISGHVSLFWYQQALGQGPEFLTYFQNEAQLDKSGLPSDRFFAERPEGSVSTLKIQRTQQEDSAVYLCASSLVLGWGRIGELFFGEGSRLTVL.

This clonotype was recorded a few times. The J gene is TRBJ2-5, the V gene TRBV24-1; maybe TRBD2 (6 bases). The V end lost 6 bases, the J end lost 5 bases, and 18 bases lay between the germline ends. CDR1 KGHDR and CDR2 SFDVKD come from the germline V gene. The CDR3 runs to 15 residues. The CDR3 DNA reads TGTGCCACCAGTCACGCGGGGCCAACCGGGGAGACCCAGTACTTC. Protein: CATSHAGPTGETQYF.

The genes are TRBV20-1 and TRBJ2-1; 10 bases match TRBD2. The V gene end was trimmed by 1 base and the J gene end by 0 bases; junction bases not matched to a gene: 12. Per the germline V gene, CDR1 is DFQATT and CDR2 is SNEGSKA (reference sequence). This CDR3 is built from 19 residues. CDR3 sequence: CSARGGTSVQKSSYNEQFF. The CDR3 DNA reads as TGCAGTGCTAGAGGGGGGACTAGCGTTCAGAAGAGCTCCTACAATGAGCAGTTCTTC.

The J gene is TRBJ1-6, the V gene TRBV29-1; D perhaps matches TRBD1 (5 bases). V was clipped by 6 bases and J by 5 bases, with 8 bases between them. The germline V gene encodes CDR1 SQVTM and CDR2 ANQGSEA. The CDR3 has 12 amino acids. CDR3 in DNA: TGCAGCGTGTCGACAGATAATTCACCCCTCCACTTT. This codes for CSVSTDNSPLHF.

This clonotype was observed a handful of times. This rearrangement joins TRBV7-7 to TRBJ2-2; the match to TRBD2 covers 12 bases. CDR3 length: 16 residues. Germline V gene lookup returns CDR1 SSHAT and CDR2 FNYEAQ (reference sequence). The CDR3 is CASTRTSGKNTGELFF. CDR3 bases: TGTGCTTCTACCCGGACTAGCGGGAAGAACACCGGGGAGCTGTTTTTT.

This rearrangement joins TRBV7-6 to TRBJ2-2; D call uncertain. This CDR3 spans 17 amino acids. CDR1 and CDR2 (germline): SGHVS, FNYEAQ. The germline V and J ends were trimmed by 2 bases and 0 bases, with 13 bases remaining between them. CDR3 in amino acids: CASSLSGWAANTGELFF. CDR3 DNA sequence: TGTGCCAGCAGCTTAAGTGGGTGGGCAGCGAACACCGGGGAGCTGTTTTTT.

This clonotype has only a few counts. An end of the junction does not agree with germline; a read error may underlie this. The chain joins TRBV6-6 to TRBJ2-7; D is possibly TRBD1 (6 bases). Germline CDR1 reads MNHNY; CDR2 reads SVGAGI (reference sequence). This CDR3 has 14 residues. CDR3 sequence: CASGYRDPRGEQYF. The CDR3 DNA is TGTGCCAGCGGTTACCGGGATCCCAGGGGCGAGCAGTACTTC.

In this sample, this clonotype turned up a few times. The chain uses TRBV14 and TRBJ2-5, with 9 positions matching TRBD2. The CDR3 extends over 15 amino acids. V shed 2 bases, J shed 2 bases, and the junction held 3 bases outside the gene matches. CDR1 is SGHDN and CDR2 is FVKESK in the germline V gene. The CDR3 DNA follows: TGTGCCAGCAGCCAATCCAGCGGGGGGCAAGAGACCCAGTACTTC. Translating gives CASSQSSGGQETQYF. Supplemented by reference TRBV14 and TRBJ2-5, the full variable domain reads EAGVTQFPSHSVIEKGQTVTLRCDPISGHDNLYWYRRVMGKEIKFLLHFVKESKQDESGMPNNRFLAERTGGTYSTLKVQPAELEDSGVYFCASSQSSGGQETQYFGPGTRLLVL.

The chain couples TRBV2 to TRBJ2-6, with TRBD1 identical over 10 bases. Looked up from germline, CDR1 is SNHLY and CDR2 is FYNNEI. J lost 0 bases, V lost 7 bases, and 3 bases had no gene match. This CDR3 has 16 residues. Here the CDR3 reads CASTWDRGSGANVLTF. The CDR3 DNA follows: TGTGCCAGCACGTGGGACAGGGGCTCTGGGGCCAACGTCCTGACTTTC.

CDR3 sequence reads: CSVEGGSGSVHEQYF. The CDR3 DNA follows: TGCAGCGTTGAGGGGGGGAGCGGGAGTGTCCACGAGCAGTACTTC. The chain links TRBV29-1 to TRBJ2-7; 8 bases line up with TRBD2. The V gene end was trimmed by 3 bases and the J gene end by 5 bases; junction bases not matched to a gene: 12. Germline V CDR1 and CDR2: SQVTM, ANQGSEA. The CDR3 is made up of 15 amino acids.